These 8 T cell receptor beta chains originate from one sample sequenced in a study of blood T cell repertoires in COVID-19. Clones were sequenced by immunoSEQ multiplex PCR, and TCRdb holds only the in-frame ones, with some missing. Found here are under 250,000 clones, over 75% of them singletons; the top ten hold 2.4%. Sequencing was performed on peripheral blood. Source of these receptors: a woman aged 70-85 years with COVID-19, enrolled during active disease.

CDR3 protein: CASSVDRGGFSYNSPLHF. CDR3 in DNA: TGTGCCAGCAGCGTAGATCGCGGGGGGTTCTCCTATAATTCACCCCTCCACTTT. The gene calls are TRBV9 and TRBJ1-6, with TRBD1 as a possible D gene (5 bases). V dropped 0 bases and J dropped 0 bases, with 13 bases sitting between them. Germline CDR1 and CDR2: SGDLS and YYNGEE. CDR3 size: 18 residues.

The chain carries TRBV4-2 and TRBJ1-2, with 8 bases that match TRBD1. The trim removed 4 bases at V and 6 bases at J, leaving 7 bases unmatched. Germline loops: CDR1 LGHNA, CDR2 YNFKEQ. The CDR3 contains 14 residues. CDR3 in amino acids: CASSRDRTSDGYTF. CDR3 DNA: TGTGCCAGCAGCCGGGACAGGACTTCAGATGGCTACACCTTC.

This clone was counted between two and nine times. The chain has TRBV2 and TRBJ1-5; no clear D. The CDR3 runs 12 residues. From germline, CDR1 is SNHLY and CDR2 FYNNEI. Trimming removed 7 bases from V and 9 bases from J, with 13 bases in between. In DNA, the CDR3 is TGTGCCAGCAAACGGCCCGGAGGGCCCCAGCATTTT. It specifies CASKRPGGPQHF.

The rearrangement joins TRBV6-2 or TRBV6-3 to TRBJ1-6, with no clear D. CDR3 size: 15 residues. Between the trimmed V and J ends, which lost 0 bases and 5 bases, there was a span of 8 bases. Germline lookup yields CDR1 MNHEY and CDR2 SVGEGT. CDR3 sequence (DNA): TGTGCCAGCAGTTACTCCCCTGGCAATAATTCACCCCTCCACTTT. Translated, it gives CASSYSPGNNSPLHF.

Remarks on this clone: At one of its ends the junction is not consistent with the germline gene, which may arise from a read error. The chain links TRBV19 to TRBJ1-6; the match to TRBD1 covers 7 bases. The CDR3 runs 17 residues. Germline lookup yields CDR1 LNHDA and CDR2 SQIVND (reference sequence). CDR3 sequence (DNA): TGTGCCAGTAGTGTAGAAACGACAGGGTTGGGTAATTCACCCCTCCACTTT. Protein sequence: CASSVETTGLGNSPLHF.

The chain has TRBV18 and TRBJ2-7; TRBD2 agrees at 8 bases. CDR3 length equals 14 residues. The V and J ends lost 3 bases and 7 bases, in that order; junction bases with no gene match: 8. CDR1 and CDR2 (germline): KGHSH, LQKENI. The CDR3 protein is CASSPGLATDEQYF. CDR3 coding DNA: TGTGCCAGCTCACCCGGACTAGCCACAGATGAGCAGTACTTC.

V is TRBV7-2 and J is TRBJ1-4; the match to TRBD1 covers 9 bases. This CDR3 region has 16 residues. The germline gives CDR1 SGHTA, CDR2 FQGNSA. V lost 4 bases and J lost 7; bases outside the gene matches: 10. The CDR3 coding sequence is TGTGCCAGCAGCTACTCTCCGGGACAGGGTAGTGAAAAACTGTTTTTT. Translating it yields CASSYSPGQGSEKLFF.

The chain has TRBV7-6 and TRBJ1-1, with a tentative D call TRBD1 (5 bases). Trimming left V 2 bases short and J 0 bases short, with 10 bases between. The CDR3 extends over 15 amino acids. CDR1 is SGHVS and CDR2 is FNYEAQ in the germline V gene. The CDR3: CASSLMSGLNTEAFF. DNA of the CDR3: TGTGCCAGCAGCTTAATGTCAGGGTTGAACACTGAAGCTTTCTTT.